This T cell receptor (beta chain) was identified in a study of cytomegalovirus exposure and HLA in healthy donors. The PCR was carried out with 60 Vbeta primers and 13 Jbeta primers. Only in-frame clones appear in the TCRdb table, and some are missing; sequencing was by immunoSEQ multiplex PCR. The table shows some 220,000 clones, with around nine tenths occurring only once. Between the trimmed V and J ends, which lost 8 bases and 8 bases, there was a span of 7 bases. The CDR3 contains 10 residues. Per germline, CDR1 SNHLY and CDR2 FYNNEI. The sequenced sample was PBMCs. The TCR was taken from a woman under 30 in good health and CMV-seronegative. This rearrangement joins TRBV2 to TRBJ2-1; tentatively, D is TRBD2 (6 bases). CDR3 in DNA: TGTGCCAGCGCGGGGCATGAGCAGTTCTTC. It encodes CASAGHEQFF.